This TCR beta chain is drawn from a study of CD8+CD57+ T cells in acquired aplastic anemia. Study background: Sorted CD4+ and CD8+ cell DNA averaged 3.2 ug.

Germline lookup yields CDR1 ENHRY and CDR2 SYGVKD. V shed 3 bases and J 3 bases; nucleotides not matched to a gene: 8. The CDR3 is 16 residues long. Genomic DNA templated the TCR beta VDJ and CDR3 profiling. TCRdb re-analysed the reads in MiXCR, keeping a single row per CDR3 protein. The table shows 75,000 to 80,000 distinct CDR3 sequences, with about 70% occurring only once. The sequenced patients had an expansion of CD8+CD57+ cells seen by flow cytometry. This clonotype has more than one count but fewer than ten. The chain employs TRBV10-3 and TRBJ2-7; 10 bases fit TRBD1. This TCR was sampled from a human donor with aplastic anemia. The material sequenced was sorted CD4+, CD8+, or CD8+CD57+ T cells (not recorded which) from PBMCs. The CDR3 DNA reads TGTGCCATCAGTGATCCAGGACAGGGGGGGGTCTACGAGCAGTACTTC. It is translated as CAISDPGQGGVYEQYF.